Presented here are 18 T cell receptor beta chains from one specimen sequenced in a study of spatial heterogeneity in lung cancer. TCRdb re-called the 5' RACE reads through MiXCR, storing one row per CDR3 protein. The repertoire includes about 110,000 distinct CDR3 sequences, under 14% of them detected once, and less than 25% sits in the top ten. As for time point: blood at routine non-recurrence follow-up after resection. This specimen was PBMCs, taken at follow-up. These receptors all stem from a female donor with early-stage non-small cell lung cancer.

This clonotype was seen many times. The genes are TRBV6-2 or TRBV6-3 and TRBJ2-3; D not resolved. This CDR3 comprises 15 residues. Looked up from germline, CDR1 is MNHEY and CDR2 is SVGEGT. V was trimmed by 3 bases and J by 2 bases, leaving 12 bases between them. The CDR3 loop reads CASSYVQDPTDTQYF. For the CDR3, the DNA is TGTGCCAGCAGTTATGTCCAGGACCCCACAGATACGCAGTATTTT.

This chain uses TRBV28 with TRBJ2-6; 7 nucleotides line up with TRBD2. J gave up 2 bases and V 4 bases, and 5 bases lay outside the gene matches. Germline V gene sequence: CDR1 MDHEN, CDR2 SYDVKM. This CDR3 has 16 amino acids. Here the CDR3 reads CASSSPGLAGANVLTF. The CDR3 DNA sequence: TGTGCCAGCAGTTCCCCCGGACTAGCTGGGGCCAACGTCCTGACTTTC.

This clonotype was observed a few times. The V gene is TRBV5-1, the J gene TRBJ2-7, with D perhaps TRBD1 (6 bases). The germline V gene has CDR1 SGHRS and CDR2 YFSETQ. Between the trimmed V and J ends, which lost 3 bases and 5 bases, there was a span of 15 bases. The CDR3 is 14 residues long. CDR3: CASSSGQLPDEQYV. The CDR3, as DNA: TGCGCCAGCAGCTCCGGACAGCTGCCTGACGAGCAGTACGTC.

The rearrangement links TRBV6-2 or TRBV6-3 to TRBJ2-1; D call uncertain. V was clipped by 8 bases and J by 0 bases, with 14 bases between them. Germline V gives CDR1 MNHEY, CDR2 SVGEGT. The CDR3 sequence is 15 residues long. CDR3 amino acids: CASHAVLSSYNEQFF. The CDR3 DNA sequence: TGTGCCAGCCATGCCGTGCTTAGCTCCTACAATGAGCAGTTCTTC.

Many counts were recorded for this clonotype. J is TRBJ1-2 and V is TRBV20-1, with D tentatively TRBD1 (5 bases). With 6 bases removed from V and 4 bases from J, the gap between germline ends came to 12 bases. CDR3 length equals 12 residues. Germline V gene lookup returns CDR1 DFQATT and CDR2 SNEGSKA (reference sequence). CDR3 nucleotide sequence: TGCAGTGCGCCCGACAGTCGCTATGGCTACACCTTC. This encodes CSAPDSRYGYTF.

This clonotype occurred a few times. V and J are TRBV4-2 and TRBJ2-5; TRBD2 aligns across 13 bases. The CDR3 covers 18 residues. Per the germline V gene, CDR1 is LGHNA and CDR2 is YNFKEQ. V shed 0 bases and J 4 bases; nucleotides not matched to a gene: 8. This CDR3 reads CASSQELAGGPVSETQYF. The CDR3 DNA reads TGTGCCAGCAGCCAAGAACTAGCGGGAGGGCCAGTCTCAGAGACCCAGTACTTC.

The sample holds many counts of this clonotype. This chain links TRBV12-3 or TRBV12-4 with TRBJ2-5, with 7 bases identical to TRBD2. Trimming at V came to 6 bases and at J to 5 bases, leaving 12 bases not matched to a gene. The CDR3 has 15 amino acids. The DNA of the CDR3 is TGTGCCAGCAGGCAGGGACTTGGACTAGTCGAGACCCAGTACTTC. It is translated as CASRQGLGLVETQYF.

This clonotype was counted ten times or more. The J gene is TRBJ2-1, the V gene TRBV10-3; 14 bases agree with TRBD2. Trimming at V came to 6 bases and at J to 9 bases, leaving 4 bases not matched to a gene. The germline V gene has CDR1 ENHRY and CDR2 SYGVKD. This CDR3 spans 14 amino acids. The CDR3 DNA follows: TGTGCCATCAGGGGACTAGCGGGAGCCGGTGAGCAGTTCTTC. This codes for CAIRGLAGAGEQFF.

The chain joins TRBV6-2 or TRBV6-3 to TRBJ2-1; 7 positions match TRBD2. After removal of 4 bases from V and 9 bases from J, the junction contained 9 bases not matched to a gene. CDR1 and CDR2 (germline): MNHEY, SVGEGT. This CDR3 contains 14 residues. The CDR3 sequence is CASSSGGSETEQFF. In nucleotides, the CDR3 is TGTGCCAGCAGTTCCGGCGGGAGTGAGACTGAGCAGTTCTTC.

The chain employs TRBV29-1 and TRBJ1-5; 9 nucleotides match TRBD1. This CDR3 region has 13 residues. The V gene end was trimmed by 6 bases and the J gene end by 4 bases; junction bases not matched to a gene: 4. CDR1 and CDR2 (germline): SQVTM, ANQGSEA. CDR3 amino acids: CSVAGQGNQPQHF. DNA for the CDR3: TGCAGCGTAGCGGGACAGGGTAATCAGCCCCAGCATTTT.

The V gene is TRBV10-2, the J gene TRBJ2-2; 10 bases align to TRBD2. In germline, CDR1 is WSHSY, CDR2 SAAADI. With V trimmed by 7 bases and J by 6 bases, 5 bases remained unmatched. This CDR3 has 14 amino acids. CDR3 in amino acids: CASTLAGVPGELFF. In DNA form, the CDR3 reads TGCGCCAGCACTCTAGCGGGAGTTCCCGGGGAGCTGTTTTTT.

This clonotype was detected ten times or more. In DNA form, the CDR3 reads TGTGCCAGCAGCCTAGCGGGAGTCTCCGGGGAGCTGTTTTTT. As protein: CASSLAGVSGELFF. V gene TRBV19 combines with J gene TRBJ2-2; 10 positions agree with TRBD2. V gave up 9 bases and J gave up 6 bases; unmatched junction bases: 7. This CDR3 is 14 amino acids long. Germline CDR1 and CDR2: LNHDA and SQIVND (reference sequence).

The chain's CDR3 is CASCTSGDQPQHF. The CDR3 DNA reads as TGTGCCAGTTGCACCTCAGGAGATCAGCCCCAGCATTTT. The chain links TRBV18 to TRBJ1-5; D unclear. The CDR3 sequence is 13 residues long. V was cut by 9 bases and J by 5 bases, with 14 bases left in between. Germline lookup yields CDR1 KGHSH and CDR2 LQKENI.

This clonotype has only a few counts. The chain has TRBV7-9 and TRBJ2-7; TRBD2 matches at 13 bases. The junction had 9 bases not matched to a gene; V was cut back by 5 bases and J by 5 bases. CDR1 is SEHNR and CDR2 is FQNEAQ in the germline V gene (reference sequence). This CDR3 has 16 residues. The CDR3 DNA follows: TGTGCCAGCAGCCTCCGGACTAGCGGGAGACGCCACGAGCAGTACTTC. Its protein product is CASSLRTSGRRHEQYF.

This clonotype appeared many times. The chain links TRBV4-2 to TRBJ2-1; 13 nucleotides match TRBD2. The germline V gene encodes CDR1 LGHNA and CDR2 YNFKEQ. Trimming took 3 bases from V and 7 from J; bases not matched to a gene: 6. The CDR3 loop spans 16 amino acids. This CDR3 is CASSQSGTSGINEQFF. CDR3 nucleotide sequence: TGTGCCAGCAGCCAGTCCGGGACTAGCGGGATTAATGAGCAGTTCTTC.

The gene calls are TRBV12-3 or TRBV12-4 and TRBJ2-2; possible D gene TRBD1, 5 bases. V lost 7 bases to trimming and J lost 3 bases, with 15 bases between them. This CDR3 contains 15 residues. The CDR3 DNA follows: TGTGCCAGCACCCTAGACAGCAAATACACCGGGGAGCTGTTTTTT. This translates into CASTLDSKYTGELFF.

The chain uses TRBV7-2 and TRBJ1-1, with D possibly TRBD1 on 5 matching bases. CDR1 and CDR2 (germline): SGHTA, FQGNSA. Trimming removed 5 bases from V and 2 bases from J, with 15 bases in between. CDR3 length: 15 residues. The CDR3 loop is CASSTQTGLNTEAFF. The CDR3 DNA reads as TGTGCCAGCAGCACACAGACGGGACTAAACACTGAAGCTTTCTTT.

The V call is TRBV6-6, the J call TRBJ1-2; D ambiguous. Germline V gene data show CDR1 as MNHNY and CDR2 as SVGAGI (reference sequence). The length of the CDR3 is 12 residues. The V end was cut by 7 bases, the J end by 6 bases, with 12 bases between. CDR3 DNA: TGTGCCAGCACCGACGGACTCAATGGCTACACCTTC. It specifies CASTDGLNGYTF.